The clone carrying this T cell receptor (beta chain) was seen once. Antigen: not known. The data belong to a study of T cell responses to AZD1222 COVID-19 vaccine. The study, taken as a whole, reports: Just 5 to 7 people given AZD1222 tested seropositive at baseline. Donors skewed white British and female; clonal diversity was possibly underestimated.

CDR3 size: 14 residues. CDR1 is KGHDR, CDR2 SFDVKD, per germline. After removal of 10 bases from V and 4 bases from J, the junction contained 6 bases not matched to a gene. Profiling relied on immunoSEQ multiplex PCR, and the TCRdb table lists in-frame clones only, not all of them. This sample has some 190,000 clones; roughly nine tenths occur once, and the top ten carry 1.5% to 2%. The clonotype comes from an adult who received the AZD1222 COVID-19 vaccine. The V call is TRBV24-1, the J call TRBJ1-6; 7 nucleotides line up with TRBD1. Source: peripheral blood, taken 28 days after the second AZD1222 dose. The CDR3 DNA is TGTGCCACAGGGGGCCCCATGTATAATTCACCCCTCCACTTT. Protein sequence: CATGGPMYNSPLHF.